Below, 24 T cell receptor beta chains from the same sample are listed, as sequenced in a study of technical replicates of blood from several donors. Here immunoSEQ multiplex PCR was the method, and the copy in TCRdb shows in-frame clones only, minus some. The sample shows about 93,000 clones, 95% of them seen only once. Material: T cells isolated from PBMCs. These receptors were obtained from a human donor in good health.

The chain joins TRBV7-9 to TRBJ1-2; D remains unclear. Trimming left V 5 bases short and J 6 bases short, with 13 bases between. This CDR3 spans 13 amino acids. CDR1 and CDR2 from the germline V gene are SEHNR and FQNEAQ (reference sequence). The CDR3 reads CASSLHSPDGYTF. Written as DNA, the CDR3 is TGTGCCAGCAGCCTCCACAGCCCAGATGGCTACACCTTC.

The J gene is TRBJ2-1, the V gene TRBV19; a weak D match, TRBD1 (6 bases). Germline CDR1 and CDR2: LNHDA and SQIVND (reference sequence). The V end lost 5 bases, the J end lost 15 bases, and 20 bases lay between the germline ends. The CDR3 extends over 13 amino acids. The CDR3 protein is CASSLGVQGQGFF. Here the CDR3 DNA reads TGTGCCAGTAGTTTGGGCGTCCAGGGGCAGGGGTTCTTC.

This clone was picked up one time. The chain has TRBV5-4 and TRBJ2-2; D ambiguous. Trimming removed 0 bases at V and 6 bases at J, with 9 bases between. Germline loops: CDR1 SGHNT, CDR2 YYREEE (reference sequence). The length of the CDR3 is 14 residues. CDR3 protein: CASSLDFGPGELFF. DNA of the CDR3: TGTGCCAGCAGCTTGGACTTTGGTCCCGGGGAGCTGTTTTTT.

The chain employs TRBV27 and TRBJ1-2, with 8 bases matching TRBD1. The V gene end was trimmed by 4 bases and the J gene end by 3 bases; junction bases not matched to a gene: 4. Germline V gives CDR1 MNHEY, CDR2 SMNVEV (reference sequence). The CDR3 has 14 amino acids. The CDR3 sequence is CASSSYRGDYGYTF. In nucleotides, the CDR3 is TGTGCCAGCAGTTCCTACAGGGGGGACTATGGCTACACCTTC.

The chain recombines TRBV5-1 with TRBJ2-7, with TRBD2 identical over 11 bases. Germline assignment: CDR1 SGHRS and CDR2 YFSETQ. V trimming: 4 bases; J trimming: 2 bases; junction bases outside the gene matches: 5. The CDR3 has 15 amino acids. The CDR3 DNA reads as TGCGCCAGCAGCCAGGGACTAGCGGCCCCCTACGAGCAGTACTTC. It yields the protein CASSQGLAAPYEQYF.

V and J are TRBV12-5 and TRBJ1-1, with D possibly matching TRBD1 (5 bases). The V end was cut by 6 bases, the J end by 5 bases, with 19 bases between. The CDR3 has 15 amino acids. Germline CDR1 LGHNT, CDR2 FRNRAP. This chain's CDR3 is CASGPMGLGRTEAFF. In DNA, the CDR3 is TGTGCTAGTGGCCCCATGGGGCTGGGTCGGACTGAAGCTTTCTTT.

The DNA for the CDR3 is TGCGCCAGCAGCCAAGTCCTAGCTCCGGAGGGTACAGATACGCAGTATTTT. It specifies CASSQVLAPEGTDTQYF. The chain carries TRBV4-1 and TRBJ2-3, with D possibly matching TRBD2 (6 bases). This CDR3 contains 17 residues. V was shortened by 1 base and J by 3 bases, with 17 bases between the two germline ends. Germline CDR1 MGHRA, CDR2 YSYEKL.

V usage is TRBV4-2 and J usage is TRBJ2-5; the match to TRBD2 covers 10 bases. Germline values: CDR1 LGHNA, CDR2 YNFKEQ. V was clipped by 0 bases and J by 4 bases; unmatched bases: 5. The CDR3 sequence is 16 residues long. Here the CDR3 reads CASSQEGLATGETQYF. In nucleotides, the CDR3 is TGTGCCAGCAGCCAAGAGGGACTAGCGACGGGAGAGACCCAGTACTTC.

This chain links TRBV19 with TRBJ2-7, with 9 nucleotides matching TRBD2. The CDR3 totals 14 residues. Per germline, CDR1 LNHDA and CDR2 SQIVND (reference sequence). The V gene end was trimmed by 1 base and the J gene end by 5 bases; junction bases not matched to a gene: 3. The CDR3 spells CASSIVAGDDEQYF. The CDR3 DNA sequence: TGTGCCAGTAGTATAGTAGCGGGAGACGACGAGCAGTACTTC.

V gene TRBV21-1 combines with J gene TRBJ2-5; the tabulated D call, TRBD2, remains unverified against the DNA. TRBV21-1 is a known pseudogene. The CDR3 is made up of 15 amino acids. The DNA of the CDR3 is TGTGCCAGCAGCAAAGAGGGGGGGCAGGGAGAGACCCAGTACTTC. It translates to CASSKEGGQGETQYF.

The chain is built from TRBV27 and TRBJ1-4; TRBD1 aligns across 12 bases. V shed 4 bases, J shed 5 bases, and the junction held 11 bases outside the gene matches. This CDR3 is 18 amino acids long. Germline V gene data show CDR1 as MNHEY and CDR2 as SMNVEV (reference sequence). The DNA of the CDR3 is TGTGCCAGCAGTTCGACGGGACAGGGGGCACCTATCAATGAAAAACTGTTTTTT. This encodes CASSSTGQGAPINEKLFF.

The chain links TRBV6-5 to TRBJ2-2, with D uncertain. Trimming shortened V by 6 bases and J by 0 bases, and 5 bases separated the two germline ends. Germline CDR1 reads MNHEY; CDR2 reads SVGAGI. This CDR3 has 13 residues. The CDR3 nucleotides read TGTGCCAGCAGCTTAACGAACACCGGGGAGCTGTTTTTT. Translating gives CASSLTNTGELFF.

The J gene is TRBJ1-2, the V gene TRBV5-1, with 7 bases that match TRBD1. Germline V CDR1 and CDR2: SGHRS, YFSETQ. The CDR3 sequence is 14 residues long. J gave up 4 bases and V 4 bases, and 7 bases lay outside the gene matches. Here the CDR3 DNA reads TGCGCCAGCAGCCTCGGGACAGCTGCCTATGGCTACACCTTC. Translation: CASSLGTAAYGYTF. The complete variable domain, with remaining parts taken from reference TRBV5-1 and TRBJ1-2, reads KAGVTQTPRYLIKTRGQQVTLSCSPISGHRSVSWYQQTPGQGLQFLFEYFSETQRNKGNFPGRFSGRQFSNSRSEMNVSTLELGDSALYLCASSLGTAAYGYTFGSGTRLTVV.

This chain joins TRBV5-6 and TRBJ2-4; 10 nucleotides agree with TRBD1. The CDR3 sequence is 18 residues long. Germline CDR1 is SGHDT and CDR2 is YYEEEE. V gave up 3 bases and J gave up 0 bases; unmatched junction bases: 9. For the CDR3, the DNA is TGTGCCAGCAGCTCGCGAGCTGGGACAGGGGTAGCCAAAAACATTCAGTACTTC. The encoded protein is CASSSRAGTGVAKNIQYF.

CDR3 amino acids: CAWKRRGLGEKLFF. DNA of the CDR3: TGTGCCTGGAAAAGGCGGGGGTTAGGTGAAAAACTGTTTTTT. The rearrangement joins TRBV30 to TRBJ1-4; possibly TRBD1 for D (5 bases). V was shortened by 4 bases and J by 7 bases, with 16 bases between the two germline ends. Germline-derived CDR1 and CDR2 are GTSNPN and SVGIG (reference sequence). The CDR3 runs to 14 residues.

In this sample, this clone turned up once. The chain combines TRBV6-5 with TRBJ2-5; the match to TRBD1 covers 10 bases. V dropped 5 bases and J dropped 5; count of bases not matched to a gene: 8. Looked up from germline, CDR1 is MNHEY and CDR2 is SVGAGI. This CDR3 comprises 15 residues. CDR3 in DNA: TGTGCCAGCAGTCCCTGGGACAGGGGAGGGGAGACCCAGTACTTC. Amino acid sequence: CASSPWDRGGETQYF.

The genes are TRBV6-1 and TRBJ2-1; D is unclear. V lost 11 bases and J 0 bases, leaving 14 bases between the germline ends. The CDR3 sequence is 14 residues long. Per the germline V gene, CDR1 is MNHNS and CDR2 is SASEGT. This chain's CDR3 is CAARPVSSYNEQFF. As DNA, the CDR3 is TGTGCCGCCCGTCCCGTGAGCTCCTACAATGAGCAGTTCTTC.

J is TRBJ2-7 and V is TRBV7-9, with D possibly matching TRBD1 (8 bases). The CDR3 runs 17 residues. Trimming pared 5 bases from V and 4 bases from J, leaving 24 bases between. Germline values: CDR1 SEHNR, CDR2 FQNEAQ (reference sequence). CDR3 DNA: TGTGCCAGCAGCCCCCGACAGGGGAGGGGAGATGAATACGAGCAGTACTTC. Its protein product is CASSPRQGRGDEYEQYF.

J is TRBJ2-3 and V is TRBV9, with unresolved D. The CDR3 runs to 14 residues. CDR1 and CDR2 from the germline V gene are SGDLS and YYNGEE. Trimming removed 4 bases at V and 2 bases at J, with 11 bases between. CDR3 coding DNA: TGTGCCAGCAGCCACACGTCCCTCACAGATACGCAGTATTTT. This gives the protein CASSHTSLTDTQYF.

This clone was seen once. The V call is TRBV4-2, the J call TRBJ2-5, with 13 bases fitting TRBD2. After removal of 1 base from V and 5 bases from J, the junction contained 10 bases not matched to a gene. The germline gives CDR1 LGHNA, CDR2 YNFKEQ. The length of the CDR3 is 18 residues. The CDR3 protein is CASSQGGLAGTLGETQYF. CDR3 nucleotides: TGTGCCAGCAGCCAAGGGGGACTAGCGGGAACCCTGGGGGAGACCCAGTACTTC.

This chain links TRBV9 with TRBJ2-3; the D gene is possibly TRBD2 (7 bases). Trimming took off 0 bases at V and 1 base at J, with 12 bases between the two ends. Germline CDR1 and CDR2: SGDLS and YYNGEE. The CDR3 is 16 amino acids. CDR3 sequence (DNA): TGTGCCAGCAGCGTAGGTGGGGGGGCGGGCACAGATACGCAGTATTTT. Protein sequence: CASSVGGGAGTDTQYF.

V usage is TRBV6-4 and J usage is TRBJ2-7; TRBD1 agrees at 8 bases. This CDR3 comprises 15 residues. Per the germline V gene, CDR1 is MRHNA and CDR2 is SNTAGT. V trimming: 0 bases; J trimming: 5 bases; junction bases outside the gene matches: 6. The CDR3 bases are TGTGCCAGCAGTGACTCCTTACAGGGGGAACACGAGCAGTACTTC. Protein sequence: CASSDSLQGEHEQYF.

This clone was seen just once. V usage is TRBV28 and J usage is TRBJ1-5; D remains ambiguous. With 6 bases removed from V and 5 bases from J, the gap between germline ends came to 8 bases. Germline V CDR1 and CDR2: MDHEN, SYDVKM. The CDR3 runs to 12 residues. CDR3 amino acids: CASSTADQPQHF. CDR3 DNA sequence: TGTGCCAGCAGCACAGCGGATCAGCCCCAGCATTTT.

The gene calls are TRBV28 and TRBJ1-4, with D uncertain. The CDR3 contains 14 residues. Germline CDR1 and CDR2: MDHEN and SYDVKM. The V end lost 6 bases, the J end lost 0 bases, and 8 bases lay between the germline ends. The CDR3 here is CASRSGSTNEKLFF. The CDR3 bases are TGTGCCAGCAGATCGGGATCAACTAATGAAAAACTGTTTTTT.